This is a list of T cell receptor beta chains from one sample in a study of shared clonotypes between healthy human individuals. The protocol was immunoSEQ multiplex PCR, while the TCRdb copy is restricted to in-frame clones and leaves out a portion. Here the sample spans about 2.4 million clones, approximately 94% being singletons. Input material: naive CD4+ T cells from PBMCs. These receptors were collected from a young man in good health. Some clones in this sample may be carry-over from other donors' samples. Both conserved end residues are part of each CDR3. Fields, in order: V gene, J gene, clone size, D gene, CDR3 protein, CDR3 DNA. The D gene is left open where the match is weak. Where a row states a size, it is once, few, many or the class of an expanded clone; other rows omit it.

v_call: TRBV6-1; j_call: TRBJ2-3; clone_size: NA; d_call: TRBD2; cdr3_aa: CASSDHVGGGATDTQYF; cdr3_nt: TGTGCCAGCAGTGACCACGTTGGGGGGGGTGCGACAGATACGCAGTATTTT
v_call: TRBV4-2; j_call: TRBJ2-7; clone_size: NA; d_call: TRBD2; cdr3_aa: CASSQGTSSHEQYF; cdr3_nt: TGTGCCAGCAGCCAAGGGACTAGCTCGCACGAGCAGTACTTC
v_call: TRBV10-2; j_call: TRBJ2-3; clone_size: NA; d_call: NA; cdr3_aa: CASSEGAGGIGTDTQYF; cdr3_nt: TGCGCCAGCAGTGAAGGAGCGGGCGGGATAGGGACAGATACGCAGTATTTT
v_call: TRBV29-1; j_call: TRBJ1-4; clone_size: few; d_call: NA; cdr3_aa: CSVEFTEKLFF; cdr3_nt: TGCAGCGTTGAGTTTACTGAAAAACTGTTTTTT
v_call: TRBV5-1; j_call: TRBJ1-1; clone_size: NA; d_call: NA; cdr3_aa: CASSLSTVMNTEAFF; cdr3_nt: TGCGCCAGCAGCTTGAGTACGGTCATGAACACTGAAGCTTTCTTT
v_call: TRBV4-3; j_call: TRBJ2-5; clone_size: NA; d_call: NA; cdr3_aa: CASSQDGAQETQYF; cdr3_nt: TGCGCCAGCAGCCAAGATGGGGCCCAAGAGACCCAGTACTTC
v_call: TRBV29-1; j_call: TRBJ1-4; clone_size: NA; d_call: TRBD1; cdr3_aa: CSVRQGRGDEKLFF; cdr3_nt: TGCAGCGTTCGACAGGGACGGGGGGATGAAAAACTGTTTTTT
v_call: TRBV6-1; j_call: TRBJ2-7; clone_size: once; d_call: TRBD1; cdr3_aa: CASADRWAYEQYF; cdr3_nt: TGTGCCAGTGCGGACAGGTGGGCCTACGAGCAGTACTTC
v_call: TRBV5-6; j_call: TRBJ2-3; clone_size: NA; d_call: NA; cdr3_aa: CASSLAQGFTDTQYF; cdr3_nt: TGTGCCAGCAGCTTGGCCCAGGGGTTCACAGATACGCAGTATTTT
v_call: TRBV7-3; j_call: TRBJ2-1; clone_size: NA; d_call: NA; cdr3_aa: CASSTVPQGRYNEQFF; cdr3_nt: TGTGCCAGCAGCACTGTCCCCCAGGGGCGGTACAATGAGCAGTTCTTC
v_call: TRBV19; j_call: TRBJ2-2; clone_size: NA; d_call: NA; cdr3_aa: CASTGAANTGELFF; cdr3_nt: TGTGCCAGTACGGGGGCTGCGAACACCGGGGAGCTGTTTTTT
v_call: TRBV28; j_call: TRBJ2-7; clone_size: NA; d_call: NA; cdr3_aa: CASSPYGGATYEQYF; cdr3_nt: TGTGCCAGCAGTCCGTACGGGGGAGCCACCTACGAGCAGTACTTC
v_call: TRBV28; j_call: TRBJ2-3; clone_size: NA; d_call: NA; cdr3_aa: CASGSYPTSTDTQYF; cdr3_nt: TGTGCCAGCGGATCCTACCCAACTAGCACAGATACGCAGTATTTT
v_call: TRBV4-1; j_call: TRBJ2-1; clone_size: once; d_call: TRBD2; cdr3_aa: CASSQDRTSGLYNEQFF; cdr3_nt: TGCGCCAGCAGCCAAGATCGGACTAGCGGGCTTTACAATGAGCAGTTCTTC
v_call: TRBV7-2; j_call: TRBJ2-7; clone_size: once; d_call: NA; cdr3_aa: CASSLNRGTDYEQYF; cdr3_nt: TGTGCCAGCAGCTTAAATCGGGGGACTGATTACGAGCAGTACTTC
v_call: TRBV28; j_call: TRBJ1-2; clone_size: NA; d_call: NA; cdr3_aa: CASSFPQERGYTF; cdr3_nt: TGTGCCAGCAGTTTTCCCCAGGAGCGAGGCTACACCTTC
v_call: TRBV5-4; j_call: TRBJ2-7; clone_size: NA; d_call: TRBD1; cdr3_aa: CASGPGQTRSSYEQYF; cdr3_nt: TGTGCCAGCGGACCGGGACAGACAAGGAGCTCCTACGAGCAGTACTTC
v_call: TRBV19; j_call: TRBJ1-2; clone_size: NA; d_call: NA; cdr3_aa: CASSIDRQSPNYGYTF; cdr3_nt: TGTGCCAGTAGTATAGATCGGCAGAGCCCCAACTATGGCTACACCTTC
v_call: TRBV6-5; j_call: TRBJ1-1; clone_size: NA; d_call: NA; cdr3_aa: CASSYPGDTEAFF; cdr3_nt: TGTGCCAGCAGTTACCCCGGGGACACTGAAGCTTTCTTT
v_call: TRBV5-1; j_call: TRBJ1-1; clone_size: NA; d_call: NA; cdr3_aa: CASSLGYEGLNTEAFF; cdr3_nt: TGCGCCAGCAGCTTGGGTTATGAGGGTCTGAACACTGAAGCTTTCTTT